The 28 T cell receptor beta chains given below trace back to one sample, sequenced in a study of T-cell memory formation after mild COVID-19. TCRdb reprocessed the 5' RACE reads via MiXCR and lists one record per CDR3 protein. Of 110,000 or so distinct CDR3 sequences in the sample, over 20% were seen once. Sequenced input: PBMCs or a T cell subset sorted from them (not recorded which). Source of these receptors: a man younger than 30 who had mild COVID-19 (a few samples of this study predate the infection). Cell type and time point are not known.

CDR3 DNA: TGCGCCAGCAGCAGAAAGGCGGGGGAGCAGTTCTTC. Protein sequence: CASSRKAGEQFF. The chain couples TRBV5-1 to TRBJ2-1; possibly TRBD2 for D (6 bases). Trimming shortened V by 4 bases and J by 10 bases, and 12 bases separated the two germline ends. This CDR3 has 12 amino acids. Germline values: CDR1 SGHRS, CDR2 YFSETQ.

This chain uses TRBV7-9 with TRBJ2-3, with a possible D match to TRBD2 (6 bases). V lost 3 bases and J 3 bases, leaving 13 bases between the germline ends. Germline V CDR1 and CDR2: SEHNR, FQNEAQ (reference sequence). The CDR3 covers 15 residues. Here the CDR3 DNA reads TGTGCCAGCAGCTTCCAGCGGGCACGGACAGATACGCAGTATTTT. It is translated as CASSFQRARTDTQYF.

The chain links TRBV27 to TRBJ2-3; TRBD2 matches at 11 bases. After removal of 6 bases from V and 3 bases from J, the junction contained 5 bases not matched to a gene. The CDR3 loop spans 15 amino acids. Per the germline V gene, CDR1 is MNHEY and CDR2 is SMNVEV (reference sequence). CDR3 bases: TGTGCCAGCAGCATAGCGGGGGGGCCGACAGATACGCAGTATTTT. It specifies CASSIAGGPTDTQYF.

The V gene is TRBV9, the J gene TRBJ1-6; tentatively, D is TRBD1 (5 bases). Deletions cut 3 bases from V and 6 bases from J, with 19 bases between. Germline V CDR1 and CDR2: SGDLS, YYNGEE. The CDR3 spans 17 residues. The DNA for the CDR3 is TGTGCCAGCAGCGATTTCCCGGGGACCGGAGGTAATTCACCCCTCCACTTT. Protein product: CASSDFPGTGGNSPLHF.

The chain links TRBV6-5 to TRBJ2-1, with unresolved D. CDR3 length: 16 residues. Germline-derived CDR1 and CDR2 are MNHEY and SVGAGI. Trimming took 4 bases from V and 0 from J, leaving 13 bases between them. In nucleotides, the CDR3 is TGTGCCAGCAGTTTGGGGTGGGTTAGCTCCTACAATGAGCAGTTCTTC. Amino acid sequence: CASSLGWVSSYNEQFF.

There are a few counts of this clonotype. The CDR3 nucleotides are TGCGCCAGCAGCCTAATTTCAGGGGGCGGCACTGAAGCTTTCTTT. Translated: CASSLISGGGTEAFF. J is TRBJ1-1 and V is TRBV4-3; 8 positions agree with TRBD1. Per germline, CDR1 LGHNA and CDR2 YSLEER. The CDR3 length is 15 residues. Trimming cost V 4 bases and J 4 bases; bases outside gene matches: 8.

This chain joins TRBV27 and TRBJ2-7; D is perhaps TRBD1 (5 bases). The CDR3 has 15 amino acids. Germline values: CDR1 MNHEY, CDR2 SMNVEV (reference sequence). V was clipped by 6 bases and J by 5 bases, with 20 bases between them. The CDR3 nucleotides read TGTGCCAGCAGGGCCAGGACAACCAGCGCCGACGAGCAGTACTTC. This gives the protein CASRARTTSADEQYF.

This chain links TRBV29-1 with TRBJ2-7, with D uncertain. V was pared by 4 bases and J by 0 bases, with 10 bases between. The length of the CDR3 is 13 residues. CDR1 and CDR2 from the germline V gene are SQVTM and ANQGSEA. The chain's CDR3 is CSVAPRSSYEQYF. Written as DNA, the CDR3 is TGCAGCGTTGCACCTCGGAGCTCCTACGAGCAGTACTTC.

The chain combines TRBV6-2 or TRBV6-3 with TRBJ2-7; D not resolved. The V gene lost 0 bases and the J gene lost 1 base, with 7 bases spanning the gap. Germline lookup yields CDR1 MNHEY and CDR2 SVGEGT. The CDR3 has 14 residues. The CDR3 loop is CASSYSRRSYEQYV. The CDR3 coding sequence is TGTGCCAGCAGTTACTCACGCAGATCCTACGAGCAGTACGTC.

The V gene is TRBV7-3, the J gene TRBJ1-2, with 12 bases that match TRBD1. This CDR3 is 15 amino acids long. The germline CDR1 and CDR2 sequences are SGHTA and FQGTGA. The J segment lost 6 bases and the V segment lost 0 bases, leaving 2 bases of the junction unmatched. CDR3 sequence (DNA): TGTGCCAGCAGCTTAACCGGGACAGGGGGCAATGGCTACACCTTC. Translated: CASSLTGTGGNGYTF.

V gene TRBV18 combines with J gene TRBJ1-1, with a weak D call TRBD1 (5 bases). Deletions cut 2 bases from V and 2 bases from J, with 18 bases between. There are 17 residues in the CDR3. Germline CDR1 KGHSH, CDR2 LQKENI. The CDR3 region has the DNA TGTGCCAGCTCACCATCGGGTATGGGGCGGATAAACACTGAAGCTTTCTTT. This encodes CASSPSGMGRINTEAFF.

This clonotype came up a few times. J is TRBJ2-6 and V is TRBV4-2; D ambiguous. V was cut by 0 bases and J by 0 bases, with 6 bases left in between. Per germline, CDR1 LGHNA and CDR2 YNFKEQ. The CDR3 is 16 residues long. The CDR3 DNA reads as TGTGCCAGCAGCCAAGATAACAACTCTGGGGCCAACGTCCTGACTTTC. This gives the protein CASSQDNNSGANVLTF.

The rearrangement links TRBV7-9 to TRBJ1-2; D gene ambiguous. Trimming took off 1 base at V and 3 bases at J, with 3 bases between the two ends. Germline V gene data show CDR1 as SEHNR and CDR2 as FQNEAQ (reference sequence). This CDR3 spans 12 amino acids. This CDR3 reads CASSLGHYGYTF. In nucleotides, the CDR3 is TGTGCCAGCAGCTTAGGCCACTATGGCTACACCTTC.

This chain links TRBV29-1 with TRBJ2-7; TRBD1 matches at 11 bases. The CDR3 extends over 13 amino acids. Per the germline V gene, CDR1 is SQVTM and CDR2 is ANQGSEA. V shed 7 bases, J shed 5 bases, and the junction held 7 bases outside the gene matches. The CDR3 sequence is CSAWGGQGDEQYF. The CDR3 DNA follows: TGCAGCGCCTGGGGGGGACAGGGGGACGAGCAGTACTTC.

The chain recombines TRBV24-1 with TRBJ2-2; D is undetermined. CDR1 is KGHDR and CDR2 is SFDVKD in the germline V gene. The ends were cut back, 0 bases at V and 2 bases at J, with 3 bases in the middle. The CDR3 sequence is 14 residues long. CDR3 loop: CATSDLTNTGELFF. The CDR3 bases are TGTGCCACCAGTGATTTGACAAACACCGGGGAGCTGTTTTTT.

The chain combines TRBV20-1 with TRBJ2-3, with 8 bases matching TRBD2. The germline V gene encodes CDR1 DFQATT and CDR2 SNEGSKA (reference sequence). The CDR3 runs 10 residues. With V trimmed by 5 bases and J by 9 bases, 1 base remained unmatched. The CDR3 DNA reads TGCAGTGCTGAGCGGGGGACGCAGTATTTT. Its translation is CSAERGTQYF.

This sequence joins TRBV6-5 and TRBJ2-1; D is perhaps TRBD2 (7 bases). The CDR3 is 15 amino acids. V dropped 6 bases and J dropped 6 bases, with 18 bases sitting between them. CDR1 is MNHEY, CDR2 SVGAGI, per germline. CDR3 sequence reads: CASSHGAGAGNEQFF. The CDR3 DNA reads TGTGCCAGCAGCCACGGGGCGGGGGCAGGCAATGAGCAGTTCTTC.

The chain carries TRBV6-5 and TRBJ1-6, with unresolved D. Per germline, CDR1 MNHEY and CDR2 SVGAGI. This CDR3 is built from 15 residues. Trimming shortened V by 0 bases and J by 3 bases, and 6 bases separated the two germline ends. CDR3 nucleotide sequence: TGTGCCAGCAGTTACTCGAACAGCTATAATTCACCCCTCCACTTT. Residues: CASSYSNSYNSPLHF.

The J gene is TRBJ2-2, the V gene TRBV11-1; D might be TRBD1 (6 bases). CDR1 and CDR2 from the germline V gene are SGHAT and FQDESV (reference sequence). Deletions cut 8 bases from V and 3 bases from J, with 10 bases between. This CDR3 spans 13 amino acids. The CDR3 protein is CASSWTDTGELFF. CDR3 DNA sequence: TGTGCCAGCTCCTGGACAGACACCGGGGAGCTGTTTTTT.

A few counts support this clonotype. The chain uses TRBV6-1 and TRBJ2-7; D possibly corresponds to TRBD1 (5 bases). The CDR3 loop spans 15 amino acids. V dropped 3 bases and J dropped 0 bases, with 12 bases sitting between them. Germline V gene lookup returns CDR1 MNHNS and CDR2 SASEGT. CDR3 residues: CASSEGPDPSYEQYF. The DNA of the CDR3 is TGTGCCAGCAGTGAGGGGCCCGACCCCTCCTACGAGCAGTACTTC.

The rearrangement links TRBV6-5 to TRBJ1-6; a possible D gene is TRBD1 (6 bases). CDR1 and CDR2 from the germline V gene are MNHEY and SVGAGI. This CDR3 contains 14 residues. V lost 5 bases and J lost 8, with 13 bases in between. The CDR3 DNA follows: TGTGCCAGCAGTCCGCTGGAGGGGGATTCACCCCTCCACTTT. Its translation: CASSPLEGDSPLHF.

This clonotype was detected a few times. The V and J genes are TRBV7-2 and TRBJ2-5, with D possibly being TRBD1 or TRBD2 (5 bases each). This CDR3 spans 17 amino acids. V lost 1 base and J lost 1, with 16 bases in between. Germline V lookup: CDR1 SGHTA, CDR2 FQGNSA. The CDR3 DNA reads as TGTGCCAGCAGCTTAGAGTCACTGGGGGAGACCCAAGAGACCCAGTACTTC. Amino acids: CASSLESLGETQETQYF.

This clonotype was seen a few times. The chain uses TRBV7-8 and TRBJ2-1, with 8 bases matching TRBD2. This CDR3 spans 15 amino acids. V dropped 1 base and J dropped 5; count of bases not matched to a gene: 4. From germline, CDR1 is SGHVS and CDR2 FQNEAQ. The CDR3 spells CASSLGRGANNEQFF. The CDR3 nucleotides are TGTGCCAGCAGCTTAGGGCGGGGGGCTAACAATGAGCAGTTCTTC.

The chain joins TRBV3-1 to TRBJ2-2; 14 positions match TRBD2. V lost 4 bases, J lost 7 bases, and 5 bases stayed unmatched. This CDR3 spans 16 amino acids. Germline V gives CDR1 LGHDT, CDR2 YNNKEL (reference sequence). This CDR3 is CASSRTSGGSIGELFF. Written as DNA, the CDR3 is TGTGCCAGCAGCCGGACTAGCGGGGGGTCGATCGGGGAGCTGTTTTTT.

This clonotype has just a few counts. The chain has TRBV7-3 and TRBJ2-3; no firm D call. The CDR3 covers 13 residues. V lost 5 bases to trimming and J lost 4 bases, with 10 bases between them. Germline V gene lookup returns CDR1 SGHTA and CDR2 FQGTGA. This chain's CDR3 is CASSPTYSDTQYF. As DNA, the CDR3 is TGTGCCAGCAGCCCTACTTACTCAGATACGCAGTATTTT.

This clonotype occurred a few times. The chain combines TRBV7-2 with TRBJ2-2; 10 bases are shared with TRBD1. Trimming cost V 3 bases and J 7 bases; bases outside gene matches: 11. Looked up from germline, CDR1 is SGHTA and CDR2 is FQGNSA. The length of the CDR3 is 17 residues. The DNA of the CDR3 is TGTGCCAGCAGCTTCCGGGACAGGGGCTTTGTGATCGGGGAGCTGTTTTTT. Its translation is CASSFRDRGFVIGELFF.

The table lists this clonotype with a few counts. The chain is built from TRBV12-3 or TRBV12-4 and TRBJ1-3, with 7 bases fitting TRBD1. Trimming took 7 bases from V and 0 from J; bases not matched to a gene: 3. The CDR3 consists of 14 residues. CDR3 sequence (DNA): TGTGCCAGCAATGGGGACAGCTCTGGAAACACCATATATTTT. Translated, it gives CASNGDSSGNTIYF.

This clonotype is a singleton in its sample. The chain uses TRBV4-3 and TRBJ1-6, with 8 bases lining up with TRBD1. Germline assignment: CDR1 LGHNA and CDR2 YSLEER. CDR3 length: 15 amino acids. V shed 4 bases, J shed 14 bases, and the junction held 13 bases outside the gene matches. Here the CDR3 reads CASSRGTGSRISLHF. The CDR3 coding sequence is TGCGCCAGCAGCCGCGGGACAGGCTCCAGGATTTCCCTCCACTTT.